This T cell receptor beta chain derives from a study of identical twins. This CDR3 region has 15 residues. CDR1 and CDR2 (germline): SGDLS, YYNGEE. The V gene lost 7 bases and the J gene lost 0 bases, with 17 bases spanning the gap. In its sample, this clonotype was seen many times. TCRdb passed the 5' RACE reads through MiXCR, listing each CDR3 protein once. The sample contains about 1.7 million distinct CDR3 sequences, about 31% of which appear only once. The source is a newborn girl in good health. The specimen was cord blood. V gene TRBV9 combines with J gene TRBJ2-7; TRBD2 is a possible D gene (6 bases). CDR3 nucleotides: TGTGCCAGCTCCTTTCGGGACTCCTACTCCTACGAGCAGTACTTC. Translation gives CASSFRDSYSYEQYF.